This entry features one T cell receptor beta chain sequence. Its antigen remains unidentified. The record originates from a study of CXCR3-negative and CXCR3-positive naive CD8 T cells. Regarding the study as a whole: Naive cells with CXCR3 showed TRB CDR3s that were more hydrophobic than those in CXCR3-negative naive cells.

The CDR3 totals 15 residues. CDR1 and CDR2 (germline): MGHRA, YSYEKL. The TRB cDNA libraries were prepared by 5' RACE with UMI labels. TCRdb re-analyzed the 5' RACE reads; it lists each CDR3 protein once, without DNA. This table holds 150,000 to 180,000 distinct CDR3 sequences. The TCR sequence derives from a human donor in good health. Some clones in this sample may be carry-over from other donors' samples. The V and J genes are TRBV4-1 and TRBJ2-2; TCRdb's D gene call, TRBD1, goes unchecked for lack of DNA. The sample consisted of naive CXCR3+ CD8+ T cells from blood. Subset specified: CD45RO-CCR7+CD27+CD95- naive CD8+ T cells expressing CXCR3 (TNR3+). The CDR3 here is CASSPRGFGTGELFF.